Following are 19 T cell receptor beta chains from one sample sequenced in a study of CD8 T cells in Susac syndrome. RNA was extracted with the RNeasy kit, and a quantity of roughly 0.5 to 1 ug was reverse transcribed using random hexamers. MiXCR, applied by TCRdb to the immunoSEQ multiplex PCR reads, yields one record per CDR3 protein. The table includes roughly 190,000 distinct CDR3 sequences, 95% detected once. The source material was CD4+ T cells from PBMCs. The receptors come from a human donor with Susac syndrome.

The gene calls are TRBV24-1 and TRBJ1-1; D might be TRBD1 (6 bases). Germline V gives CDR1 KGHDR, CDR2 SFDVKD. V shed 7 bases and J shed 1 base, with 21 bases lying between them. This CDR3 is built from 17 residues. In DNA, the CDR3 is TGTGCCACCAGCCCTGACGGTCCGGACAGCTCGAACACTGAAGCTTTCTTT. Protein product: CATSPDGPDSSNTEAFF.

The rearrangement links TRBV5-4 to TRBJ1-1; D unclear. Trimming shortened V by 4 bases and J by 5 bases, and 12 bases separated the two germline ends. Germline CDR1 reads SGHNT; CDR2 reads YYREEE (reference sequence). The CDR3 consists of 13 residues. CDR3: CASSPQGRTEAFF. CDR3 in DNA: TGTGCCAGCAGCCCTCAAGGGAGAACTGAAGCTTTCTTT.

V is TRBV6-2 or TRBV6-3 and J is TRBJ1-1; maybe TRBD1 (5 bases). The CDR3 consists of 12 residues. V dropped 7 bases and J dropped 9 bases, with 15 bases sitting between them. CDR1 is MNHEY, CDR2 SVGEGT, per germline. CDR3 DNA: TGTGCCAGCACCCTCGCCGGGGGTCAAGCTTTCTTT. It yields the protein CASTLAGGQAFF.

The rearrangement joins TRBV3-1 to TRBJ1-5; D uncertain. Germline CDR1 reads LGHDT; CDR2 reads YNNKEL (reference sequence). V lost 3 bases and J lost 4, with 10 bases in between. The CDR3 spans 14 residues. The CDR3 region is CASSHHDGNQPQHF. DNA of the CDR3: TGTGCCAGCAGCCACCACGACGGAAATCAGCCCCAGCATTTT.

V gene TRBV4-2 combines with J gene TRBJ2-1; D might be TRBD2 (7 bases). CDR3 size: 16 residues. From germline, CDR1 is LGHNA and CDR2 YNFKEQ. Trimming left V 4 bases short and J 7 bases short, with 20 bases between. CDR3 amino acids: CASSPVVGGPRNEQFF. CDR3 DNA: TGTGCCAGCAGCCCTGTGGTGGGGGGGCCTCGGAATGAGCAGTTCTTC.

The chain couples TRBV25-1 to TRBJ2-5, with 7 nucleotides matching TRBD2. The V gene's germline CDR1 is MGHDK and CDR2 SYGVNS. Unmatched junction bases numbered 4, after V lost 8 bases and J lost 1 base. The CDR3 extends over 13 amino acids. CDR3 DNA sequence: TGTGCCAGCGGGGGGGATTTCCAAGAGACCCAGTACTTC. Residues: CASGGDFQETQYF.

This clonotype was observed once. The genes are TRBV30 and TRBJ2-3, with 7 bases aligning to TRBD2. J gave up 5 bases and V 2 bases, and 13 bases lay outside the gene matches. CDR1 and CDR2 (germline): GTSNPN, SVGIG (reference sequence). This CDR3 comprises 16 residues. This CDR3 reads CAWSFGLAVHGDTQYF. CDR3 nucleotides: TGTGCCTGGAGTTTCGGCCTAGCGGTGCATGGAGATACGCAGTATTTT. Together with reference TRBV30 and TRBJ2-3, the CDR3 gives the full variable domain: SQTIHQWPATLVQPVGSPLSLECTVEGTSNPNLYWYRQAAGRGLQLLFYSVGIGQISSEVPQNLSASRPQDRQFILSSKKLLLSDSGFYLCAWSFGLAVHGDTQYFGPGTRLTVL.

This chain connects TRBV7-3 to TRBJ2-1; no firm D call. V was shortened by 3 bases and J by 10 bases, with 16 bases between the two germline ends. Germline CDR1 reads SGHTA; CDR2 reads FQGTGA. The CDR3 runs 14 residues. The CDR3 region is CASSFGLGIPEQFF. The CDR3 coding sequence is TGTGCCAGCAGCTTCGGGTTGGGGATTCCGGAGCAGTTCTTC.

The rearrangement uses TRBV27 and TRBJ2-5; D is perhaps TRBD2 (5 bases). This CDR3 is 15 amino acids long. The V gene lost 0 bases and the J gene lost 5 bases, with 13 bases spanning the gap. Germline V lookup: CDR1 MNHEY, CDR2 SMNVEV (reference sequence). In DNA form, the CDR3 reads TGTGCCAGCAGTTTATCGGTTAGCCCGGGGGAGACCCAGTACTTC. Translated: CASSLSVSPGETQYF.

The chain combines TRBV10-3 with TRBJ1-2; no clear D. Germline assignment: CDR1 ENHRY and CDR2 SYGVKD. V was trimmed by 4 bases and J by 2 bases, leaving 11 bases between them. The CDR3 covers 14 residues. The CDR3 sequence is CAISAQVQNYGYTF. For the CDR3, the DNA is TGTGCCATCAGTGCCCAGGTCCAGAACTATGGCTACACCTTC.

This clonotype has only one observation. This chain links TRBV20-1 with TRBJ1-5, with D perhaps matching TRBD1 (6 bases). The V and J ends lost 0 bases and 2 bases respectively, with 14 bases between them. Germline V lookup: CDR1 DFQATT, CDR2 SNEGSKA (reference sequence). The CDR3 sequence is 16 residues long. The CDR3 sequence is CSAREGGRGGNQPQHF. The CDR3 bases are TGCAGTGCTAGAGAGGGGGGCAGGGGAGGCAATCAGCCCCAGCATTTT.

V usage is TRBV7-8 and J usage is TRBJ2-7; TRBD2 is a possible D gene (7 bases). Per the germline V gene, CDR1 is SGHVS and CDR2 is FQNEAQ. The CDR3 loop spans 14 amino acids. The V end lost 3 bases, the J end lost 6 bases, and 15 bases lay between the germline ends. The CDR3 loop is CASSLGGGPSEQYF. The CDR3 bases are TGTGCCAGCAGCTTGGGAGGGGGGCCTTCCGAGCAGTACTTC.

The V gene is TRBV30, the J gene TRBJ2-5; TRBD1 might be the D (6 bases). This CDR3 is built from 15 residues. Trimming stripped 0 bases from V and 0 bases from J, with 11 bases between. Looked up from germline, CDR1 is GTSNPN and CDR2 is SVGIG (reference sequence). CDR3 sequence (DNA): TGTGCCTGGAGTGTAAAACAGGGACACCAAGAGACCCAGTACTTC. Translated, it gives CAWSVKQGHQETQYF.

The chain employs TRBV3-1 and TRBJ1-4, with D hard to call. The CDR3 covers 12 residues. Germline lookup yields CDR1 LGHDT and CDR2 YNNKEL (reference sequence). V was trimmed by 0 bases and J by 6 bases, leaving 2 bases between them. CDR3 loop: CASSQDDEKLFF. CDR3 bases: TGTGCCAGCAGCCAAGATGATGAAAAACTGTTTTTT.

This chain links TRBV3-1 with TRBJ2-7; TRBD1 is a possible D gene (6 bases). The CDR3 extends over 15 amino acids. Germline V gives CDR1 LGHDT, CDR2 YNNKEL (reference sequence). Trimming stripped 4 bases from V and 0 bases from J, with 13 bases between. The CDR3 bases are TGTGCCAGCAGCCGGGGGACACCACTCTCCTACGAGCAGTACTTC. As protein: CASSRGTPLSYEQYF.

The chain joins TRBV4-2 to TRBJ2-4; 7 positions match TRBD2. Germline V gives CDR1 LGHNA, CDR2 YNFKEQ. J lost 3 bases, V lost 1 base, and 0 bases had no gene match. The CDR3 is 14 amino acids. This CDR3 reads CASSQAGGKNIQYF. CDR3 coding DNA: TGTGCCAGCAGCCAAGCGGGGGGCAAAAACATTCAGTACTTC.

The V call is TRBV20-1, the J call TRBJ2-3; 9 bases match TRBD2. The J segment lost 2 bases and the V segment lost 5 bases, leaving 14 bases of the junction unmatched. Per the germline V gene, CDR1 is DFQATT and CDR2 is SNEGSKA (reference sequence). The CDR3 contains 17 residues. The chain's CDR3 is CSAATVALAGLTDTQYF. The CDR3, as DNA: TGCAGTGCTGCAACAGTGGCCCTAGCGGGGCTCACAGATACGCAGTATTTT.

This clonotype showed up just once. This rearrangement joins TRBV19 to TRBJ2-1, with 7 bases lining up with TRBD2. Germline V gene sequence: CDR1 LNHDA, CDR2 SQIVND (reference sequence). The CDR3 is 13 residues long. J lost 8 bases, V lost 7 bases, and 8 bases had no gene match. Here the CDR3 DNA reads TGTGCCAGTATAGAGAGCGGGGTGGATGAGCAGTTCTTC. Translated: CASIESGVDEQFF.

The chain carries TRBV12-3 or TRBV12-4 and TRBJ2-3; D is unclear. Trimming removed 1 base at V and 1 base at J, with 6 bases between. The CDR3 consists of 14 residues. CDR3 region: CASSLGPGTDTQYF. The CDR3 DNA reads TGTGCCAGCAGTTTAGGGCCGGGCACAGATACGCAGTATTTT.